The 12 T cell receptor beta chains listed next were all sequenced from one sample in a study of tumor-infiltrating lymphocytes in localized non-small cell lung cancer. The protocol was immunoSEQ multiplex PCR, while the TCRdb copy is restricted to in-frame clones and leaves out a portion. The sample contains around 6,700 clones, under 80% of which appear only once. Sequencing used uninvolved lung tissue not adjacent to the tumor. The receptors originated from a human donor with non-small cell lung cancer.

V is TRBV19 and J is TRBJ1-6, with 10 positions matching TRBD1. The junction had 2 bases not matched to a gene; V was cut back by 8 bases and J by 1 base. CDR1 LNHDA and CDR2 SQIVND come from the germline V gene (reference sequence). The CDR3 runs 15 residues. As DNA, the CDR3 is TGTGCCAGTTTGGACAGGGGGTCCTATAATTCACCCCTCCACTTT. Its translation: CASLDRGSYNSPLHF.

V gene TRBV19 combines with J gene TRBJ1-1; D perhaps matches TRBD1 (5 bases). Germline CDR1 reads LNHDA; CDR2 reads SQIVND (reference sequence). V lost 5 bases and J 3 bases, leaving 7 bases between the germline ends. This CDR3 comprises 12 residues. The chain's CDR3 is CASSLGDTEAFF. The CDR3 nucleotides read TGTGCCAGTAGTTTGGGGGACACTGAAGCTTTCTTT.

The V call is TRBV7-8, the J call TRBJ1-4, with 9 positions matching TRBD1. Germline lookup yields CDR1 SGHVS and CDR2 FQNEAQ. The CDR3 spans 14 residues. Trimming at V came to 5 bases and at J to 4 bases, leaving 2 bases not matched to a gene. This chain's CDR3 is CASSRGQGNEKLFF. CDR3 in DNA: TGTGCCAGCAGCCGGGGACAGGGTAATGAAAAACTGTTTTTT. The entire variable domain, with the rest obtained from reference TRBV7-8 and TRBJ1-4, is as follows: GAGVSQSPRYKVAKRGQDVALRCDPISGHVSLFWYQQALGQGPEFLTYFQNEAQLDKSGLPSDRFFAERPEGSVSTLKIQRTQQEDSAVYLCASSRGQGNEKLFFGSGTQLSVL.

V usage is TRBV7-2 and J usage is TRBJ1-2; no clear D. V lost 1 base, J lost 10 bases, and 19 bases lay in between. The CDR3 loop spans 15 amino acids. Germline loops: CDR1 SGHTA, CDR2 FQGNSA. The CDR3: CASSLGVESSPPYTF. The CDR3 coding sequence is TGTGCCAGCAGCTTAGGGGTTGAGAGCTCCCCCCCCTACACCTTC.

The J gene is TRBJ2-3, the V gene TRBV27, with 8 bases matching TRBD1. The V and J ends lost 4 bases and 2 bases, in that order; junction bases with no gene match: 11. This CDR3 comprises 17 residues. Germline CDR1 reads MNHEY; CDR2 reads SMNVEV (reference sequence). The CDR3 bases are TGTGCCAGCAGTTCCGGACAGGGACGGTTCCTCACAGATACGCAGTATTTT. Residues: CASSSGQGRFLTDTQYF.

The genes are TRBV2 and TRBJ1-1, with no clear D. The germline CDR1 and CDR2 sequences are SNHLY and FYNNEI. The CDR3 spans 15 residues. Trimming took off 5 bases at V and 3 bases at J, with 16 bases between the two ends. The CDR3, as DNA: TGTGCCAGCAGTCCCCCTTGGAGTGAGTACACTGAAGCTTTCTTT. As protein: CASSPPWSEYTEAFF.

The rearrangement uses TRBV7-2 and TRBJ2-7; TRBD2 matches at 8 bases. CDR1 and CDR2 (germline): SGHTA, FQGNSA. Trimming took 2 bases from V and 0 from J; bases not matched to a gene: 12. The CDR3 covers 18 residues. The chain's CDR3 is CASSLNPRGGRSSYEQYF. For the CDR3, the DNA is TGTGCCAGCAGCTTAAACCCCCGGGGGGGAAGAAGCTCCTACGAGCAGTACTTC.

This sequence joins TRBV7-2 and TRBJ1-1; D unclear. Trimming took off 5 bases at V and 0 bases at J, with 25 bases between the two ends. Germline-derived CDR1 and CDR2 are SGHTA and FQGNSA. The CDR3 contains 19 residues. In nucleotides, the CDR3 is TGTGCCAGCAGCCCCAAAGTCGGGGTTTGGACTCTTATGAACACTGAAGCTTTCTTT. Translating gives CASSPKVGVWTLMNTEAFF. Using reference TRBV7-2 and TRBJ1-1 for the parts outside the CDR3, the full variable domain is GAGVSQSPSNKVTEKGKDVELRCDPISGHTALYWYRQSLGQGLEFLIYFQGNSAPDKSGLPSDRFSAERTGGSVSTLTIQRTQQEDSAVYLCASSPKVGVWTLMNTEAFFGQGTRLTVV.

This clone was seen a few times. Different DNA sequences within this sample yield the same CDR3. The chain uses TRBV30 and TRBJ1-6; 8 nucleotides agree with TRBD1. Germline V gene lookup returns CDR1 GTSNPN and CDR2 SVGIG (reference sequence). The CDR3 is made up of 14 amino acids. J gave up 7 bases and V 0 bases, and 2 bases lay outside the gene matches. The CDR3: CAWSVTGGNSPLHF. CDR3 sequence (DNA): TGTGCCTGGAGTGTTACAGGGGGAAATTCACCCCTCCACTTT.

The table lists this clone with a few counts. The chain joins TRBV7-7 to TRBJ2-5; D possibly corresponds to TRBD1 (6 bases). V was clipped by 4 bases and J by 2 bases, with 11 bases between them. CDR3 length: 14 residues. CDR1 and CDR2 from the germline V gene are SSHAT and FNYEAQ (reference sequence). In DNA, the CDR3 is TGTGCCAGCAGCTACTCGGACAGACAAGAGACCCAGTACTTC. Translated, it gives CASSYSDRQETQYF.

This clone was counted a few times. The chain joins TRBV6-1 to TRBJ1-1; 8 positions agree with TRBD1. This CDR3 has 13 amino acids. V was pared by 11 bases and J by 1 base, with 6 bases of the junction left unmatched. Germline loops: CDR1 MNHNS, CDR2 SASEGT. CDR3 coding DNA: TGTGCCGGACAGGGTTTGGGGAACACTGAAGCTTTCTTT. This gives the protein CAGQGLGNTEAFF.

This chain joins TRBV14 and TRBJ2-7, with D maybe TRBD2 (6 bases). Trimming cost V 1 base and J 2 bases, with 12 bases left between them. CDR3 length equals 15 residues. From germline, CDR1 is SGHDN and CDR2 FVKESK. The CDR3 DNA follows: TGTGCCAGCAGCCAAGGCGGGGCGCGTCCCTACGAGCAGTACTTC. The encoded protein is CASSQGGARPYEQYF.